Listed here are 9 T cell receptor beta chains from one sample, sequenced in a study of cytomegalovirus exposure and HLA in healthy donors (dated by TCRdb to 2015 to 2018). The library was built by means of the immunoSEQ multiplex PCR assay. For the multiplex PCR, a mixture combining 60 forward primers for TCR Vbeta segments and 13 reverse primers for TCR Jbeta segments was used. TCRdb retrieved this table from immuneACCESS and kept in-frame rearrangements only. Not all clones are present; in checked studies, unresolved V genes account for under half, and no reason is known for the remainder. The sample yields 100,000 to 150,000 clones; roughly three quarters were counted once. Of the sample, approximately 1.7% is held by the ten largest clones. The sequenced sample was PBMCs. These receptors came from a woman in her thirties or forties in good health and CMV-seronegative.

Note on this clone: At one end, the junction sequence differs from germline, possibly due to a read error. This chain links TRBV29-1 with TRBJ2-4; TRBD2 might be the D (6 bases). The germline CDR1 and CDR2 sequences are SQVTM and ANQGSEA. CDR3 size: 14 residues. This chain's CDR3 is CSVEVLAEVNSQYF. CDR3 in DNA: TGCAGCGTTGAAGTGTTAGCGGAAGTAAACAGTCAGTACTTC.

The sample holds a few counts of this clone. This chain uses TRBV11-2 with TRBJ2-3, with 12 bases fitting TRBD2. V trimming: 0 bases; J trimming: 8 bases; junction bases outside the gene matches: 12. CDR3 size: 18 residues. Germline-derived CDR1 and CDR2 are SGHAT and FQNNGV. CDR3 sequence reads: CASSLEFLAGGPAGTQYF. The CDR3 DNA reads TGTGCCAGCAGCTTAGAGTTCCTAGCGGGGGGGCCCGCAGGTACGCAGTATTTT.

Concerning this clone itself: At one end, the junction sequence differs from germline, possibly due to a read error. The chain joins TRBV5-1 to TRBJ1-1, with no clear D. Germline CDR1 SGHRS, CDR2 YFSETQ. CDR3 length: 16 amino acids. CDR3 protein: CASSLDGMRLNTEAFF. The DNA of the CDR3 is TGCGCCAGCAGTTTGGACGGGATGCGGCTGAACACTGAAGCTTTCTTT.

Only one count was recorded for this clone. The V call is TRBV11-2, the J call TRBJ1-6; D is unclear. The ends were cut back, 5 bases at V and 8 bases at J, with 10 bases in the middle. The germline CDR1 and CDR2 sequences are SGHAT and FQNNGV. The CDR3 length is 13 residues. The CDR3 DNA reads as TGTGCCAGCAGCCCCCAGGTGGATTCACCCCTCCACTTT. Its protein is CASSPQVDSPLHF.

CDR3 residues: CASSIYLQGNYGYTF. The CDR3 DNA reads TGTGCCAGCAGTATATACCTACAGGGCAACTATGGCTACACCTTC. The V and J genes are TRBV28 and TRBJ1-2; tentative D call: TRBD1 (6 bases). The CDR3 sequence is 15 residues long. The V gene lost 5 bases and the J gene lost 2 bases, with 15 bases spanning the gap. Per germline, CDR1 MDHEN and CDR2 SYDVKM.

A single count supports this clone. This chain uses TRBV5-1 with TRBJ2-3, with 14 nucleotides matching TRBD2. The germline V gene has CDR1 SGHRS and CDR2 YFSETQ. V dropped 1 base and J dropped 4; count of bases not matched to a gene: 2. The CDR3 covers 16 residues. CDR3 nucleotide sequence: TGCGCCAGCAGCTTGCGGACTAGCGGGGGGCCAGATACGCAGTATTTT. It encodes CASSLRTSGGPDTQYF.

The chain has TRBV6-1 and TRBJ2-7, with TRBD2 as a possible D gene (6 bases). Germline CDR1 MNHNS, CDR2 SASEGT. V was trimmed by 2 bases and J by 7 bases, leaving 21 bases between them. The CDR3 is 16 residues long. The CDR3 here is CASSELSISGVGEQYF. DNA for the CDR3: TGTGCCAGCAGTGAACTCAGCATTAGCGGAGTAGGGGAGCAGTACTTC.

The chain links TRBV7-8 to TRBJ2-3, with 11 bases fitting TRBD2. After removal of 6 bases from V and 4 bases from J, the junction contained 12 bases not matched to a gene. The CDR3 runs to 17 residues. The germline CDR1 and CDR2 sequences are SGHVS and FQNEAQ. CDR3 sequence: CASSALLGLAAADTQYF. CDR3 DNA sequence: TGTGCCAGCAGTGCCCTCCTGGGACTAGCGGCAGCAGATACGCAGTATTTT. Looking up the rest from reference TRBV7-8 and TRBJ2-3 gives the full variable domain: GAGVSQSPRYKVAKRGQDVALRCDPISGHVSLFWYQQALGQGPEFLTYFQNEAQLDKSGLPSDRFFAERPEGSVSTLKIQRTQQEDSAVYLCASSALLGLAAADTQYFGPGTRLTVL.

There are a few counts of this clone. This same CDR3 is encoded by further DNA sequences in the sample. The chain uses TRBV19 and TRBJ2-7, with 8 bases aligning to TRBD2. CDR1 and CDR2 from the germline V gene are LNHDA and SQIVND (reference sequence). The CDR3 runs to 16 residues. After removal of 10 bases from V and 1 base from J, the junction contained 15 bases not matched to a gene. The CDR3 spells CAIKFPLAGKSYEQYF. The DNA for the CDR3 is TGTGCCATTAAGTTTCCGCTAGCGGGTAAGTCCTACGAGCAGTACTTC. The whole variable domain, filled in from reference TRBV19 and TRBJ2-7, reads DGGITQSPKYLFRKEGQNVTLSCEQNLNHDAMYWYRQDPGQGLRLIYYSQIVNDFQKGDIAEGYSVSREKKESFPLTVTSAQKNPTAFYLCAIKFPLAGKSYEQYFGPGTRLTVT.